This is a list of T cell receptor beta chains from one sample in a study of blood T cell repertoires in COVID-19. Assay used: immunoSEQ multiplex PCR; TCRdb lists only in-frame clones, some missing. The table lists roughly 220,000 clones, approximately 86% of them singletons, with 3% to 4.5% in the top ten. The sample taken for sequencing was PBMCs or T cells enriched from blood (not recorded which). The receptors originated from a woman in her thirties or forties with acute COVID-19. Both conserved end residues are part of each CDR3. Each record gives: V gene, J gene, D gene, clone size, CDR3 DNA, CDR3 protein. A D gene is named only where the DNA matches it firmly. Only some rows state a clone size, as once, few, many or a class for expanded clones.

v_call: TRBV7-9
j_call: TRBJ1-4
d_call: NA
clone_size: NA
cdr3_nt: TGTGCCAGCAGCTTAGCGAACAGGGTGCGTGAAAAACTGTTTTTT
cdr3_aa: CASSLANRVREKLFF

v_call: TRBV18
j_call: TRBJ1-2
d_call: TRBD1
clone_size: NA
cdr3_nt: TGTGCCAGCTCACCTGAGGACAGGCCCTATGGCTACACCTTC
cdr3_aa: CASSPEDRPYGYTF

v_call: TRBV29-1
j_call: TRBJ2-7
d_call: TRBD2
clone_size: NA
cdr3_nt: TGCAGCGTCGACGGACTAGCGGGAGTTTACGAGCAGTACTTC
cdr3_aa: CSVDGLAGVYEQYF

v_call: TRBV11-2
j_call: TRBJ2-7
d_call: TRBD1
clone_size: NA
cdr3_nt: TGTGCCAGCAGCCCCCCCGGGACAGGGCACGAGCAGTACTTC
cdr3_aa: CASSPPGTGHEQYF

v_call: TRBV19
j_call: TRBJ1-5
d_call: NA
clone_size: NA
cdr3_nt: TGTGCCAGTACCCCACTTGGGGGGAACTATCAGCCCCAGCATTTT
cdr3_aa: CASTPLGGNYQPQHF

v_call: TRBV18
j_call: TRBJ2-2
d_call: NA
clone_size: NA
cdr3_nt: TGTGCCAGCTCACCTGAGTATCGCGGGGCCGGGGAGCTGTTTTTT
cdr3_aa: CASSPEYRGAGELFF

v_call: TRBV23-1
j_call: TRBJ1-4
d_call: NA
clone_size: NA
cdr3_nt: TGCGCCAGCAGTCAACAGATGCCTTGCGGTGAAAAACTGTTTTTT
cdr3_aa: CASSQQMPCGEKLFF

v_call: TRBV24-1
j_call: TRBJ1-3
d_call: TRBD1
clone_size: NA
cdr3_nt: TGTGCCACCAGTGATTCTTCGACAGGGTCTGGAAACACCATATATTTT
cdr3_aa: CATSDSSTGSGNTIYF

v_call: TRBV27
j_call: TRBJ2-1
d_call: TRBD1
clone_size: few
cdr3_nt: TGTGCCAGCAGTCCCCCGGGACAGGGATTCCACAATGAGCAGTTCTTC
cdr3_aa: CASSPPGQGFHNEQFF

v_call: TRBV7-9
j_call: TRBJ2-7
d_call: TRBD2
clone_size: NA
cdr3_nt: TGTGCCAGCAGCGGACTAGCGGTCTACGAGCAGTACTTC
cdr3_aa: CASSGLAVYEQYF

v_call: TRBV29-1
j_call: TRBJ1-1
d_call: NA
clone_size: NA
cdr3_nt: TGCAGCGTTGTGGAGGGGACGAACACTGAAGCTTTCTTT
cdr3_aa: CSVVEGTNTEAFF

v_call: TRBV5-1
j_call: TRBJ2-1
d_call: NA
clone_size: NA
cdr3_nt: TGCGCCAGCAGCTTGGTCGGGGAGCCCAATGAGCAGTTCTTC
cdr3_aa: CASSLVGEPNEQFF

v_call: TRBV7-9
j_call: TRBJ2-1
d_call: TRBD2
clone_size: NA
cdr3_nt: TGTGCCAGCAGCACCGGGACTAGAAATGAGCAGTTCTTC
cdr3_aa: CASSTGTRNEQFF

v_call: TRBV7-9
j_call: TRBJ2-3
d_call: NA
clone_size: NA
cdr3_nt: TGTGCCAGCAGCTTAGTAGGAGGAGATACGCAGTATTTT
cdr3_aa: CASSLVGGDTQYF

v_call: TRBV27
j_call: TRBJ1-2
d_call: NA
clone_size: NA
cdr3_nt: TGTGCCAGCCGCCTGGGAGGGGACTATTACTATGGCTACACCTTC
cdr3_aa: CASRLGGDYYYGYTF

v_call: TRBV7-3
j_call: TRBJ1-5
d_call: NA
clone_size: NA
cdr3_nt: TGTGCCAGCAGCTTACTTCGGCTGACAAGACAGCCCCAGCATTTT
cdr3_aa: CASSLLRLTRQPQHF

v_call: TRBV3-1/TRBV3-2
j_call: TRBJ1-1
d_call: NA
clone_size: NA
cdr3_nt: TGTGCCAGCAGCCAAAGAAGGCGGTGGAACACTGAAGCTTTCTTT
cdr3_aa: CASSQRRRWNTEAFF